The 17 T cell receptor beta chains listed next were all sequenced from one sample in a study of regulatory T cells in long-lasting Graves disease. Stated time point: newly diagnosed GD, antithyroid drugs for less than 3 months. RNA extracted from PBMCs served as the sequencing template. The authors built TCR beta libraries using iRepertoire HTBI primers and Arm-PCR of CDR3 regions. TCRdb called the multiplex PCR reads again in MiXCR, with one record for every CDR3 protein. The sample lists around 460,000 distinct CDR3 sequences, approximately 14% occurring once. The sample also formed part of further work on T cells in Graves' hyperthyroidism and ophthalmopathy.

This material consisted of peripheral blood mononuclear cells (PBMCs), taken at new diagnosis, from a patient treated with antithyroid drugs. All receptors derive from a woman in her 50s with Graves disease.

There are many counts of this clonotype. DNA of the CDR3: TGTGCCAGCAGCCCTGACGGGGGTAACACTGAAGCTTTCTTT. Translating it yields CASSPDGGNTEAFF. The chain uses TRBV9 and TRBJ1-1; the D gene is possibly TRBD1 (5 bases). V was trimmed by 4 bases and J by 2 bases, leaving 12 bases between them. The germline V gene encodes CDR1 SGDLS and CDR2 YYNGEE. The CDR3 spans 14 residues.

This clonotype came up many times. The CDR3 nucleotides are TGTGCCAGCATTCCAGGGGGCGGCTACGAGCAGTACTTC. The encoded protein is CASIPGGGYEQYF. This chain joins TRBV28 and TRBJ2-7, with TRBD1 matching over 8 bases. The CDR3 extends over 13 amino acids. Losses at the gene ends were 7 bases for V and 3 bases for J; bases not matched to a gene: 5. Germline lookup yields CDR1 MDHEN and CDR2 SYDVKM.

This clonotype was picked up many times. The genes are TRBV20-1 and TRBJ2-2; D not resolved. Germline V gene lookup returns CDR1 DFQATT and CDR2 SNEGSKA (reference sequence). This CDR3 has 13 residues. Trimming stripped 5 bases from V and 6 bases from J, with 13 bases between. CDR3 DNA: TGCAGTGCTCAAGCCGATCTCTCCGGGGAGCTGTTTTTT. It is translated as CSAQADLSGELFF.

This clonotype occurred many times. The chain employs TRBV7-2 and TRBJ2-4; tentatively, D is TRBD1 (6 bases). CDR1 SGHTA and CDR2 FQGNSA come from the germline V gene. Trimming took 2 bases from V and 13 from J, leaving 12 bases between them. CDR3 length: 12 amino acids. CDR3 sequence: CASSLLNGQQYF. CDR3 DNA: TGTGCCAGCAGCTTATTAAATGGACAGCAGTACTTC.

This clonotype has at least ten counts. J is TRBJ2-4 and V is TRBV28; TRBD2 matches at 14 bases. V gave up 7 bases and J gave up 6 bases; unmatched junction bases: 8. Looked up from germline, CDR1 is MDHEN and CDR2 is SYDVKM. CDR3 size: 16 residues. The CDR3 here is CASTPGLAGGRNIQYF. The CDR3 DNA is TGTGCCAGCACCCCAGGACTAGCGGGAGGACGAAACATTCAGTACTTC.

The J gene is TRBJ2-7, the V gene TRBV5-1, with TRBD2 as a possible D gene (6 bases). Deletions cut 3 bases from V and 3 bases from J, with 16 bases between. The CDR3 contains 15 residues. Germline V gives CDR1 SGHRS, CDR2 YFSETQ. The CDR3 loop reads CASSSGGTLGYEQYF. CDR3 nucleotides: TGCGCCAGCAGCTCAGGCGGGACCCTTGGCTACGAGCAGTACTTC. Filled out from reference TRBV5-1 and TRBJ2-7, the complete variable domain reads KAGVTQTPRYLIKTRGQQVTLSCSPISGHRSVSWYQQTPGQGLQFLFEYFSETQRNKGNFPGRFSGRQFSNSRSEMNVSTLELGDSALYLCASSSGGTLGYEQYFGPGTRLTVT.

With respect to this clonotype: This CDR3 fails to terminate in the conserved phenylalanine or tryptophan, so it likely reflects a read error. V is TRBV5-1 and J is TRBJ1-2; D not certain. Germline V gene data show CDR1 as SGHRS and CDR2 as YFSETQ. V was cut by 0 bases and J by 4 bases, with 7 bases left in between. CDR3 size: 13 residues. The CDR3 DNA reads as TGCGCCAGCAGCTTGGCACCGAGCTATGGCTACACCCTC. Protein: CASSLAPSYGYTL.

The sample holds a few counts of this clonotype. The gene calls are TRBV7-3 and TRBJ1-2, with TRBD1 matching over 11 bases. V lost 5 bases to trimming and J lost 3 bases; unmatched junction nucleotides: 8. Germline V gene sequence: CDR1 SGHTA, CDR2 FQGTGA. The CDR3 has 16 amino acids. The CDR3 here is CASSLDRGRSYYGYTF. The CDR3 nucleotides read TGTGCCAGCAGCCTGGACAGGGGGCGAAGTTACTATGGCTACACCTTC.

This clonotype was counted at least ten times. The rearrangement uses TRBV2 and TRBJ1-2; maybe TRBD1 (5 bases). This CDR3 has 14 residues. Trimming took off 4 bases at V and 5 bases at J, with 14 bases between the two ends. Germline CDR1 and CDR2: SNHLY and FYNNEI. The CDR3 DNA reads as TGTGCCAGCAGTGTGGAGGGGAAGGGGTATGGCTACACCTTC. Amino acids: CASSVEGKGYGYTF.

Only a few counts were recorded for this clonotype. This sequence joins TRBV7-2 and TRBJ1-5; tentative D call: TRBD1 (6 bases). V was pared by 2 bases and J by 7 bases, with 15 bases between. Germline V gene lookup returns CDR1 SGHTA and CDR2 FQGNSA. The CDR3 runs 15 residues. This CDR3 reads CASSLMGGASQPQHF. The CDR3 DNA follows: TGTGCCAGCAGCTTAATGGGGGGCGCGTCCCAGCCCCAGCATTTT.

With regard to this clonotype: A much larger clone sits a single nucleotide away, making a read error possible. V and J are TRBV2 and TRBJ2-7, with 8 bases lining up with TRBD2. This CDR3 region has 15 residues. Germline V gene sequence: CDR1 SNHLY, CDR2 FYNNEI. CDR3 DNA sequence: TGTGCCAGCGACCCCCTAGCGGGCTCCTCCTACGGGCAGTACTTC. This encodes CASDPLAGSSYGQYF.

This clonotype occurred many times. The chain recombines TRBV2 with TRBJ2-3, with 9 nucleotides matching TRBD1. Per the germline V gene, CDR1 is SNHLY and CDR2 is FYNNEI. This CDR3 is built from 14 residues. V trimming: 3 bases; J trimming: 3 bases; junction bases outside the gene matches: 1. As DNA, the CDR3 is TGTGCCAGCAGTGAGGGGACAGGGACAGATACGCAGTATTTT. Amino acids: CASSEGTGTDTQYF.

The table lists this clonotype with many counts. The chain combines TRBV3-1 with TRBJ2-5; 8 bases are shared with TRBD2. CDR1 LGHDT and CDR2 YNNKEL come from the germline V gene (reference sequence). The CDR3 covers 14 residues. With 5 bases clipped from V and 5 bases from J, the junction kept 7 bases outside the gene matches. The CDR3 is CASSWGLGGETQYF. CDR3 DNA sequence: TGTGCCAGCAGCTGGGGACTAGGTGGGGAGACCCAGTACTTC.

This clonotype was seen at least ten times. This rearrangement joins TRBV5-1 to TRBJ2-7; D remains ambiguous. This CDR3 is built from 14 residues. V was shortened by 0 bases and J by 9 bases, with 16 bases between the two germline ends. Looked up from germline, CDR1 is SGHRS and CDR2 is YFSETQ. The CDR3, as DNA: TGCGCCAGCAGCTTGGCTTTGGACGGCGAGAGGCAGTACTTC. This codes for CASSLALDGERQYF.

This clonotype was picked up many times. The CDR3 region has the DNA TGTGCCAGCAGTGAATGGCTAGCGGGGAAAGATACGCAGTATTTT. The encoded protein is CASSEWLAGKDTQYF. This sequence joins TRBV2 and TRBJ2-3; TRBD2 aligns across 9 bases. With 2 bases clipped from V and 5 bases from J, the junction kept 5 bases outside the gene matches. The germline V gene has CDR1 SNHLY and CDR2 FYNNEI. There are 15 residues in the CDR3. The full variable domain, completed using reference TRBV2 and TRBJ2-3, is EPEVTQTPSHQVTQMGQEVILRCVPISNHLYFYWYRQILGQKVEFLVSFYNNEISEKSEIFDDQFSVERPDGSNFTLKIRSTKLEDSAMYFCASSEWLAGKDTQYFGPGTRLTVL.

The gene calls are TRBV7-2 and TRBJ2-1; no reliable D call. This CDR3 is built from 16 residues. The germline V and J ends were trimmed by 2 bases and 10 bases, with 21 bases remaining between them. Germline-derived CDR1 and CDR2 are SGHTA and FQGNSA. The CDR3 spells CASSLLTFSTRGEQFF. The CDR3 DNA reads TGTGCCAGCAGCTTATTGACGTTTAGTACCAGAGGAGAGCAGTTCTTC.

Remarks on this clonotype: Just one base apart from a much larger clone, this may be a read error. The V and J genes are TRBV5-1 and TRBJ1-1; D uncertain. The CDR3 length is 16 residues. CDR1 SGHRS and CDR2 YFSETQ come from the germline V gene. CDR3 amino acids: CASSSLHRKMNTEAFF. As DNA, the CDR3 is TGTGCCAGCAGCTCGCTGCACAGAAAGATGAACACTGAAGCTTTCTTT.